Shown below are 23 T cell receptor beta chains from a single sample sequenced in a study of T cell changes during pregnancy in multiple sclerosis. Clones were read by immunoSEQ multiplex PCR, and TCRdb kept only the in-frame ones, dropping some. The sample contains some 77,000 clones, approximately 92% of which appear only once. Sequenced here: peripheral blood, sampled in the second trimester of pregnancy. Receptor source: a female donor in good health, enrolled as a control in a pregnancy study.

CDR3: CASRRTRDFNQPQHF. CDR3 coding DNA: TGTGCCAGCAGGCGCACCCGGGACTTCAATCAGCCCCAGCATTTT. The V and J genes are TRBV6-6 and TRBJ1-5, with D tentatively TRBD1 (5 bases). The CDR3 spans 15 residues. Germline CDR1 and CDR2: MNHNY and SVGAGI (reference sequence). Trimming removed 6 bases at V and 3 bases at J, with 15 bases between.

V and J are TRBV2 and TRBJ1-2, with TRBD1 identical over 7 bases. V lost 6 bases and J lost 3; bases outside the gene matches: 4. The CDR3 has 13 amino acids. The V gene's germline CDR1 is SNHLY and CDR2 FYNNEI. The CDR3 DNA is TGTGCCAGCAGACCCGGGACAGACTATGGCTACACCTTC. Translating it yields CASRPGTDYGYTF.

The J gene is TRBJ2-3, the V gene TRBV27; D is perhaps TRBD1 (6 bases). The CDR3 length is 14 residues. Germline V CDR1 and CDR2: MNHEY, SMNVEV (reference sequence). Between the trimmed V and J ends, which lost 5 bases and 4 bases, there was a span of 13 bases. The CDR3, as DNA: TGTGCCAGCAGTCCGCTAGGACAGTCAGATACGCAGTATTTT. Its protein product is CASSPLGQSDTQYF.

This clone has just one count. Different DNA sequences within this sample yield the same CDR3. The V call is TRBV7-8, the J call TRBJ1-5; 7 positions match TRBD1. Germline V gene data show CDR1 as SGHVS and CDR2 as FQNEAQ. With V trimmed by 3 bases and J by 4 bases, 3 bases remained unmatched. The CDR3 is 14 residues long. For the CDR3, the DNA is TGTGCCAGCAGCTTTACAGGGGTAAATCAGCCCCAGCATTTT. Its protein is CASSFTGVNQPQHF.

The gene calls are TRBV7-2 and TRBJ2-3; no definite D call. The CDR3 has 12 residues. The germline V gene has CDR1 SGHTA and CDR2 FQGNSA. Trimming cost V 3 bases and J 4 bases, with 5 bases left between them. CDR3 coding DNA: TGTGCCAGCAGCTTTTCAGCAGATACGCAGTATTTT. Encoded protein: CASSFSADTQYF.

The chain is built from TRBV11-3 and TRBJ2-1, with TRBD2 identical over 8 bases. This CDR3 contains 16 residues. Germline CDR1 SGHNT, CDR2 YENEEA. J was trimmed by 8 bases and V by 1 base; bases with no gene match: 10. CDR3 sequence: CASSLGGSGGRHEQFF. CDR3 nucleotide sequence: TGTGCCAGCAGCTTAGGGGGCAGCGGGGGTAGGCATGAGCAGTTCTTC.

The chain uses TRBV29-1 and TRBJ1-1; perhaps TRBD1 as D (5 bases). The CDR3 covers 16 residues. Germline CDR1 and CDR2: SQVTM and ANQGSEA. Trimming shortened V by 6 bases and J by 4 bases, and 24 bases separated the two germline ends. The CDR3 sequence: CSVRKPGLSQGTEAFF. CDR3 sequence (DNA): TGCAGCGTCCGCAAGCCGGGCCTCAGTCAGGGCACTGAAGCTTTCTTT.

J is TRBJ2-2 and V is TRBV15; maybe TRBD2 (6 bases). Germline-derived CDR1 and CDR2 are LNHNV and YYDKDF (reference sequence). Trimming removed 8 bases from V and 1 base from J, with 17 bases in between. The CDR3 is 16 residues long. CDR3 in DNA: TGTGCCACCGAAGTTACGGGAGCCCTGAACACCGGGGAGCTGTTTTTT. As protein: CATEVTGALNTGELFF.

V gene TRBV7-2 combines with J gene TRBJ2-7, with 9 bases lining up with TRBD1. This CDR3 region has 15 residues. The J segment lost 5 bases and the V segment lost 5 bases, leaving 10 bases of the junction unmatched. From germline, CDR1 is SGHTA and CDR2 FQGNSA. CDR3: CASSLKGQGTHEQYF. The CDR3 DNA follows: TGTGCCAGCAGCCTTAAAGGACAGGGGACCCACGAGCAGTACTTC. Based on the CDR3 plus reference TRBV7-2 and TRBJ2-7, the full variable domain is GAGVSQSPSNKVTEKGKDVELRCDPISGHTALYWYRQSLGQGLEFLIYFQGNSAPDKSGLPSDRFSAERTGGSVSTLTIQRTQQEDSAVYLCASSLKGQGTHEQYFGPGTRLTVT.

This chain connects TRBV5-5 to TRBJ2-1, with D perhaps matching TRBD2 (5 bases). The CDR3 length is 16 residues. With 4 bases removed from V and 5 bases from J, the gap between germline ends came to 19 bases. Germline-derived CDR1 and CDR2 are SGHKS and YYEKEE (reference sequence). The CDR3 is CASSKSLVRANNEQFF. In nucleotides, the CDR3 is TGTGCCAGCAGCAAGTCACTAGTAAGAGCGAACAATGAGCAGTTCTTC. Full variable domain (rest looked up from reference TRBV5-5 and TRBJ2-1): DAGVTQSPTHLIKTRGQQVTLRCSPISGHKSVSWYQQVLGQGPQFIFQYYEKEERGRGNFPDRFSARQFPNYSSELNVNALLLGDSALYLCASSKSLVRANNEQFFGPGTRLTVL.

The rearrangement joins TRBV28 to TRBJ2-7; possible D gene TRBD2, 5 bases. V dropped 4 bases and J dropped 7 bases, with 17 bases sitting between them. The CDR3 runs 14 residues. CDR1 MDHEN and CDR2 SYDVKM come from the germline V gene. The CDR3 DNA is TGTGCCAGCAGTTCATCGAGGGATTTTGGGGAGCAGTACTTC. Its protein is CASSSSRDFGEQYF.

The sample holds one count of this clone. The rearrangement joins TRBV7-9 to TRBJ2-1, with D unresolved. This CDR3 is 10 amino acids long. Germline CDR1 and CDR2: SEHNR and FQNEAQ (reference sequence). Between the trimmed V and J ends, which lost 1 base and 15 bases, there was a span of 7 bases. This CDR3 is CASSLDYLFF. The CDR3, as DNA: TGTGCCAGCAGCTTAGACTATTTGTTCTTC.

In regard to this clone: The junction and the germline gene differ at one end; a read error may be behind it. This chain connects TRBV5-6 to TRBJ2-1, with 10 bases aligning to TRBD2. The CDR3 is 17 residues long. The germline V gene has CDR1 SGHDT and CDR2 YYEEEE. The CDR3 sequence is CASSWGSSGGAYDEQFF. Here the CDR3 DNA reads TGTGCCAGCAGCTGGGGCTCGAGCGGGGGGGCCTACGATGAGCAGTTCTTC.

The V gene is TRBV29-1, the J gene TRBJ1-5; 9 bases agree with TRBD1. Germline V CDR1 and CDR2: SQVTM, ANQGSEA. There are 18 residues in the CDR3. Unmatched junction bases numbered 15, after V lost 6 bases and J lost 0 bases. This CDR3 is CSVEPGQGAAYSNQPQHF. CDR3 nucleotides: TGCAGCGTAGAACCGGGACAGGGAGCCGCATATAGCAATCAGCCCCAGCATTTT. The full variable domain, rest sourced from reference TRBV29-1 and TRBJ1-5, is SAVISQKPSRDICQRGTSLTIQCQVDSQVTMMFWYRQQPGQSLTLIATANQGSEATYESGFVIDKFPISRPNLTFSTLTVSNMSPEDSSIYLCSVEPGQGAAYSNQPQHFGDGTRLSIL.

The chain employs TRBV4-2 and TRBJ2-1; TRBD2 aligns across 12 bases. Germline-derived CDR1 and CDR2 are LGHNA and YNFKEQ. Trimming at V came to 1 base and at J to 7 bases, leaving 5 bases not matched to a gene. The CDR3 loop spans 16 amino acids. The CDR3 here is CASSQAGTSGRNEQFF. CDR3 sequence (DNA): TGTGCCAGCAGCCAAGCCGGGACTAGCGGGCGTAATGAGCAGTTCTTC.

This clone was observed a single time. The chain is built from TRBV7-9 and TRBJ2-3; 15 nucleotides match TRBD2. Trimming removed 4 bases from V and 4 bases from J; junction bases left unmatched: 3. CDR3 length: 16 amino acids. Per germline, CDR1 SEHNR and CDR2 FQNEAQ (reference sequence). The CDR3, as DNA: TGTGCCAGCAGCTCCTGGACTAGCGGGGGGGCAGATACGCAGTATTTT. Its translation: CASSSWTSGGADTQYF.

CDR3 coding DNA: TGTGCCAGCAGACCTACCGGACAGCCTAACTATGGCTACACCTTC. Protein: CASRPTGQPNYGYTF. The V and J genes are TRBV5-8 and TRBJ1-2; D is possibly TRBD1 (6 bases). The CDR3 loop spans 15 amino acids. Trimming cost V 5 bases and J 0 bases, with 14 bases left between them. The V gene's germline CDR1 is SGHTS and CDR2 YDEGEE.

This chain links TRBV27 with TRBJ1-6, with D perhaps TRBD1 (6 bases). Germline V gene sequence: CDR1 MNHEY, CDR2 SMNVEV (reference sequence). With 2 bases removed from V and 6 bases from J, the gap between germline ends came to 11 bases. The CDR3 is made up of 15 amino acids. The CDR3 DNA sequence: TGTGCCAGCAGTTTAGGGGGACAACCTAATTCACCCCTCCACTTT. As protein: CASSLGGQPNSPLHF.

The genes are TRBV25-1 and TRBJ2-7, with 8 bases matching TRBD1. Per the germline V gene, CDR1 is MGHDK and CDR2 is SYGVNS. V was clipped by 0 bases and J by 3 bases; unmatched bases: 7. CDR3 length: 16 residues. Written as DNA, the CDR3 is TGTGCCAGCAGTGAATACTCCGGGACAGGATACTACGAGCAGTACTTC. Protein product: CASSEYSGTGYYEQYF.

This chain links TRBV4-3 with TRBJ2-1; TRBD2 aligns across 12 bases. Germline V gene data show CDR1 as LGHNA and CDR2 as YSLEER. CDR3 length: 15 residues. V shed 1 base and J 7 bases; nucleotides not matched to a gene: 2. DNA of the CDR3: TGCGCCAGCAGCCAAGGACTAGCGGGGGCGAATGAGCAGTTCTTC. Protein: CASSQGLAGANEQFF.

This chain connects TRBV25-1 to TRBJ2-7, with 9 bases that match TRBD2. CDR1 and CDR2 from the germline V gene are MGHDK and SYGVNS. This CDR3 is built from 14 residues. The J segment lost 3 bases and the V segment lost 6 bases, leaving 6 bases of the junction unmatched. The CDR3 coding sequence is TGTGCCAGCAGCCAAGCGGGGGGTATCTACGAGCAGTACTTC. Translated, it gives CASSQAGGIYEQYF.

Only one count was recorded for this clone. The chain couples TRBV5-6 to TRBJ2-3; D is uncertain. The CDR3 is made up of 14 amino acids. V lost 5 bases, J lost 0 bases, and 10 bases lay in between. CDR1 is SGHDT and CDR2 is YYEEEE in the germline V gene. DNA of the CDR3: TGTGCCAGCAGTCCCGGCAGGAGCACAGATACGCAGTATTTT. Protein: CASSPGRSTDTQYF. Looking up the rest from reference TRBV5-6 and TRBJ2-3 gives the full variable domain: DAGVTQSPTHLIKTRGQQVTLRCSPKSGHDTVSWYQQALGQGPQFIFQYYEEEERQRGNFPDRFSGHQFPNYSSELNVNALLLGDSALYLCASSPGRSTDTQYFGPGTRLTVL.

V and J are TRBV19 and TRBJ2-5; D might be TRBD1 (6 bases). The germline V and J ends were trimmed by 1 base and 4 bases, with 19 bases remaining between them. CDR1 and CDR2 from the germline V gene are LNHDA and SQIVND (reference sequence). CDR3 length: 17 amino acids. The CDR3 nucleotides read TGTGCCAGTAGTATAGCAGGCAGGGGCCGCGCTGGAGAGACCCAGTACTTC. This translates into CASSIAGRGRAGETQYF.